This T cell receptor beta chain originates from a study of spatial heterogeneity in lung cancer. Stated time point: sample taken at primary tumor resection. Patients with untreated early-stage non-small cell lung cancer, numbering 72, were the donors. Unsorted whole RNA of tumor, nontumor lung or frozen PBMC was sequenced. By frequency in the sample, this clonotype is medium-sized (0.01 to 0.1%). Each TCR cDNA molecule bore a unique molecular identifier. Via MiXCR, TCRdb re-called the 5' RACE reads, giving one row per CDR3 protein. The sample lists fewer than 7,000 distinct CDR3 sequences, roughly 7.3% occurring once. Trimming removed 2 bases at V and 0 bases at J, with 10 bases between. Per the germline V gene, CDR1 is MNHNS and CDR2 is SASEGT. CDR3 size: 16 residues.

This specimen was normal lung tissue next to the tumor, taken at surgery. The TCR comes from a female donor with early-stage non-small cell lung cancer. V and J are TRBV6-1 and TRBJ1-4; unclear D gene. The CDR3 DNA reads as TGTGCCAGCAGTGAATTTGTAGAGGCAACTAATGAAAAACTGTTTTTT. It yields the protein CASSEFVEATNEKLFF.